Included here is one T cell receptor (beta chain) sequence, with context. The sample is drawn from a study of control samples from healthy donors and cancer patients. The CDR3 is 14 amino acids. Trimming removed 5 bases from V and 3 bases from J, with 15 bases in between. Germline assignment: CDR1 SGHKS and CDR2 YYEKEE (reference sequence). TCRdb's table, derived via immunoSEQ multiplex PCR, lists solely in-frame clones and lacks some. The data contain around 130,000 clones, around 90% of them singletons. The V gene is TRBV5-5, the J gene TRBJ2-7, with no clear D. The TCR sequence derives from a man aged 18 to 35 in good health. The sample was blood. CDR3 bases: TGTGCCAGCAGACGGCCAGGCAGCTTCTACGAGCAGTACTTC. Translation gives CASRRPGSFYEQYF.